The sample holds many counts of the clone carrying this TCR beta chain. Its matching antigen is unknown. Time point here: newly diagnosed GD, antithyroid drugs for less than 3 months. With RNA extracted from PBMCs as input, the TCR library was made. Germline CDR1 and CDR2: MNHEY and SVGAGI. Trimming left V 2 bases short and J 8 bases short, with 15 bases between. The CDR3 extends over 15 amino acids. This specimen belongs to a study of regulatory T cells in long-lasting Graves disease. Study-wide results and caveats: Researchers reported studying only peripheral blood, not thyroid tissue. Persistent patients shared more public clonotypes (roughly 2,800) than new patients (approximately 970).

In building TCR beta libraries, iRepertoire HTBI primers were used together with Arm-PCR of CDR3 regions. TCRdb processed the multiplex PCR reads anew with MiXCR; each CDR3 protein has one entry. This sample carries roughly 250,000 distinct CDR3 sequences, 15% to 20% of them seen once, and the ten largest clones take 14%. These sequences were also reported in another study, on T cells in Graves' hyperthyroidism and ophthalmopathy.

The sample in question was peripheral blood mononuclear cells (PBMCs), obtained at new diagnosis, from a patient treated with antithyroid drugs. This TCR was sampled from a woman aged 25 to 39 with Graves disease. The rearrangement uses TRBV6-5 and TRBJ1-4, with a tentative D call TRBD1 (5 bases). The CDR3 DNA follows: TGTGCCAGCAGTTACGGTGGAGGGGATACAGAAAAACTGTTTTTT. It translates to CASSYGGGDTEKLFF.